This TCR beta chain was captured by sequencing in a study of T cell responses to AZD1222 COVID-19 vaccine. Study results and caveats: Spike-specific TCR breadth and depth went up after people got two AZD1222 doses. Seropositive status at baseline applied to only a handful of AZD1222 recipients. The study reported that nearly half of spike-specific TCRs target unmutated variant regions.

As regards this clone: Its antigen remains unknown.

The method was immunoSEQ multiplex PCR; TCRdb's version includes in-frame clones alone and lacks a portion of them. The data contain some 95,000 clones, 70% to 90% of them seen just once; the ten biggest clones take up roughly 6.5%. Germline lookup yields CDR1 MNHEY and CDR2 SVGAGI. The CDR3 has 16 amino acids. V shed 4 bases and J shed 2 bases, with 16 bases lying between them. J is TRBJ2-3 and V is TRBV6-5; D is possibly TRBD2 (6 bases). The sequencing here drew on peripheral blood, taken on day 0 of AZD1222 vaccination. The receptor was derived from an adult in good health. The CDR3 coding sequence is TGTGCCAGCAGTTCCGCGTCAACGGGGGACACAGATACGCAGTATTTT. Translated: CASSSASTGDTDTQYF.